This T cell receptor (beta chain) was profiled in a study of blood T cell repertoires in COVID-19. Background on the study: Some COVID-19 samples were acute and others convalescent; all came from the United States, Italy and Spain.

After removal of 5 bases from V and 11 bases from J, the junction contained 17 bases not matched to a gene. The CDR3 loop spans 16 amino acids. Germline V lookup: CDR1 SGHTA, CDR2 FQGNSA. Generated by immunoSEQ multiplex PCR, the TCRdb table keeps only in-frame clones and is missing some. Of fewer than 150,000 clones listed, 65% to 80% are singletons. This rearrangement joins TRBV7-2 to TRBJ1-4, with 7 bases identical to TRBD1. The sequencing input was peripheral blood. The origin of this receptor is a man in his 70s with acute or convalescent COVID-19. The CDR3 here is CASSLRQGDAKGKLFF. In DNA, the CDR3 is TGTGCCAGCAGCCTTCGACAGGGAGATGCGAAGGGGAAACTGTTTTTT.